This is a list of T cell receptor beta chains from one sample in a study of T cells in Graves' hyperthyroidism and ophthalmopathy. TCRdb analysed the multiplex PCR reads with MiXCR anew, one entry per CDR3 protein. The profile covers about 600,000 distinct CDR3 sequences, with 13% to 15% appearing a single time and more than 6% taken by the ten largest. The sample consisted of blood. These TCRs come from a young woman with Graves' ophthalmopathy. Both conserved end residues are part of each CDR3. The order of the fields is D gene, V gene, J gene, clone size, CDR3 DNA, CDR3 protein. A D gene is named only where the DNA matches it firmly. Expanded clones get a size class; other rows say once, few or many, or leave the size out.

D gene: TRBD1
V gene: TRBV6-5
J gene: TRBJ1-1
clone size: NA
CDR3 DNA: TGTGCCAGCAGTTACACCGACAGGGTTGTTGAAGCTTTCTTT
CDR3 protein: CASSYTDRVVEAFF

D gene: TRBD1
V gene: TRBV6-2/TRBV6-3
J gene: TRBJ2-2
clone size: many
CDR3 DNA: TGTGCCAGCAGTCCCCATACCGGGACAGGGGGCAGTGGCGGGGAGCTGTTTTTT
CDR3 protein: CASSPHTGTGGSGGELFF

D gene: TRBD2
V gene: TRBV5-5
J gene: TRBJ2-1
clone size: NA
CDR3 DNA: TGTGCCAGCAGCTGGGAGGAGGGAGGGAGTACCGGGACTAGCGGGAGTGAGCAGTTCTTC
CDR3 protein: CASSWEEGGSTGTSGSEQFF

D gene: TRBD2
V gene: TRBV7-3
J gene: TRBJ2-3
clone size: many
CDR3 DNA: TGTGCCAGCAGTCACCTGACGAGCGGGAGTCTCACAGATACGCAGTATTTT
CDR3 protein: CASSHLTSGSLTDTQYF

D gene: TRBD2
V gene: TRBV2
J gene: TRBJ2-7
clone size: many
CDR3 DNA: TGTGCCAGCACTAGCGGGATAACCTCCTACGAGCAGTACTTC
CDR3 protein: CASTSGITSYEQYF

D gene: TRBD2
V gene: TRBV7-8
J gene: TRBJ2-7
clone size: few
CDR3 DNA: TGTGCCAGCAGCTCCTTCCCCCGTAGCGGGAACGAGGACGAGCAGTACTTC
CDR3 protein: CASSSFPRSGNEDEQYF

D gene: NA
V gene: TRBV12-3/TRBV12-4
J gene: TRBJ2-7
clone size: many
CDR3 DNA: TGTGCCAGCAGTTCCGCCGGGGGCTCCTACGAGCAGTACTTC
CDR3 protein: CASSSAGGSYEQYF

D gene: TRBD1
V gene: TRBV5-8
J gene: TRBJ2-7
clone size: NA
CDR3 DNA: TGTGCCAGCAGCTTGAGAGGGACAGGGTACTACGAGCAGTACTTC
CDR3 protein: CASSLRGTGYYEQYF

D gene: NA
V gene: TRBV18
J gene: TRBJ2-5
clone size: many
CDR3 DNA: TGTGCCAGCTCACCACCCGCTGACCTCGGAGAGACCCAGTACTTC
CDR3 protein: CASSPPADLGETQYF

D gene: NA
V gene: TRBV6-1
J gene: TRBJ1-2
clone size: many
CDR3 DNA: TGTGCCAGCAGTGATCAGGGAACCGCTGGCTACACCTTC
CDR3 protein: CASSDQGTAGYTF

D gene: NA
V gene: TRBV19
J gene: TRBJ1-1
clone size: NA
CDR3 DNA: TGTGCCAGTAGTATCCCAACCATTGGTGAAGCTTTCTTT
CDR3 protein: CASSIPTIGEAFF

D gene: NA
V gene: TRBV24-1
J gene: TRBJ1-2
clone size: many
CDR3 DNA: TGTGCCACCAGTGGCGACACAAACACCCAGGGCTACACCTTC
CDR3 protein: CATSGDTNTQGYTF

D gene: TRBD1
V gene: TRBV28
J gene: TRBJ2-1
clone size: many
CDR3 DNA: TGTGCCACCCGATACTCAGGACAGGGTTACAATGAGCAGTTCTTC
CDR3 protein: CATRYSGQGYNEQFF

D gene: NA
V gene: TRBV20-1
J gene: TRBJ2-2
clone size: many
CDR3 DNA: TGCAGTGCTAGGACAGCCTACACCGGGGAGCTGTTTTTT
CDR3 protein: CSARTAYTGELFF

D gene: NA
V gene: TRBV28
J gene: TRBJ2-7
clone size: many
CDR3 DNA: TGTGCCAGCGGGAGGGACAGTACCTACGAGCAGTACTTC
CDR3 protein: CASGRDSTYEQYF

D gene: TRBD1
V gene: TRBV12-5
J gene: TRBJ1-2
clone size: many
CDR3 DNA: TGTGCTAGTGGACGGACAGGGGGCCACTATGGCTACACCTTC
CDR3 protein: CASGRTGGHYGYTF

D gene: NA
V gene: TRBV29-1
J gene: TRBJ2-7
clone size: NA
CDR3 DNA: TGCAGCGTTGAAATTGGGGTTCCCTACGAGCAGTACTTC
CDR3 protein: CSVEIGVPYEQYF

D gene: NA
V gene: TRBV5-1
J gene: TRBJ2-5
clone size: many
CDR3 DNA: TGCGCCAGCAGGACAGTGGCATCCCAAGAGACCCAGTACTTC
CDR3 protein: CASRTVASQETQYF

D gene: TRBD2
V gene: TRBV24-1
J gene: TRBJ2-3
clone size: many
CDR3 DNA: TGTGCCACCAGTGATACCGCGGGAGGACGGGATACGCAGTATTTT
CDR3 protein: CATSDTAGGRDTQYF

D gene: TRBD1
V gene: TRBV5-5
J gene: TRBJ1-5
clone size: many
CDR3 DNA: TGTGCCAGCAGCTACAGGGGCTTTTGGCAGCCCCAGCATTTT
CDR3 protein: CASSYRGFWQPQHF